This TCR beta chain came from a study of response to subunit inactivated influenza vaccine. Germline values: CDR1 MDHEN, CDR2 SYDVKM. CDR3 size: 15 residues. V was pared by 5 bases and J by 0 bases, with 2 bases of the junction left unmatched. This clonotype was observed a handful of times. Its antigen remains unidentified. TCRdb independently ran MiXCR on the RT-PCR reads; one entry per CDR3 protein. The sample includes almost 250,000 distinct CDR3 sequences, 12% of them seen just once. Whole-study findings and limits: There was a suggestion from the authors that each seasonal influenza vaccination recruits few new T cells.

The TCR originated in a man in his fifties or sixties who received an inactivated influenza vaccine. This chain connects TRBV28 to TRBJ2-1, with 9 bases that match TRBD2. The material sequenced was non-naive T cells sorted from PBMCs, taken less than 15 days before vaccination. The CDR3 is CASSRLAVSYNEQFF. The CDR3 nucleotides are TGTGCCAGCAGTCGACTAGCGGTCTCCTACAATGAGCAGTTCTTC. Together with reference TRBV28 and TRBJ2-1, the CDR3 gives the full variable domain: DVKVTQSSRYLVKRTGEKVFLECVQDMDHENMFWYRQDPGLGLRLIYFSYDVKMKEKGDIPEGYSVSREKKERFSLILESASTNQTSMYLCASSRLAVSYNEQFFGPGTRLTVL.